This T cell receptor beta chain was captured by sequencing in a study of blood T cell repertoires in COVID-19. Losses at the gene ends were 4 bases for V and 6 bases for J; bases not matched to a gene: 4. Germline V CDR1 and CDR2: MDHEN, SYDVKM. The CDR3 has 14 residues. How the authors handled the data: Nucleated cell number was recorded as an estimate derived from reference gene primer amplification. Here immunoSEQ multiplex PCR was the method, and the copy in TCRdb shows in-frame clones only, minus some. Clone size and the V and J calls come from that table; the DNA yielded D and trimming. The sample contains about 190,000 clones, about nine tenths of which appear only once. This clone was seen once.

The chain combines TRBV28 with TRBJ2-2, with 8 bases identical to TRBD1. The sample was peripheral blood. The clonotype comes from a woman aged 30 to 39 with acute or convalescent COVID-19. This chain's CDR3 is CASSSTGEAGELFF. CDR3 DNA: TGTGCCAGCAGTTCGACAGGGGAGGCCGGGGAGCTGTTTTTT.